The T cell receptor beta chain described here comes from a study of identical twins. Healthy Caucasians made up all donors. Study results and caveats: When twins shared out-of-frame alpha sequences, those sequences had excess low generation probability. Monozygotic twin pairs showed more out-of-frame TCR alpha sharing than models estimated.

Germline V gene data show CDR1 as DFQATT and CDR2 as SNEGSKA (reference sequence). V shed 4 bases and J 0 bases; nucleotides not matched to a gene: 1. The CDR3 covers 14 residues. TCRdb used MiXCR to reprocess the 5' RACE reads, holding one entry per CDR3 protein. The sample has about 690,000 distinct CDR3 sequences; around 20% are singletons. In the case of this clonotype: No antigen is known for it.

These same data were also listed under a study on T cells expressing NK-cell markers. That paper states: A handful of donors showed these clonotypes also leading the CD3+CD56-NKG2C+ fraction.

This chain links TRBV20-1 with TRBJ2-3, with 10 positions matching TRBD2. Sequencing input: PBMCs. This clonotype was sampled from a woman aged 18-29 years in good health. CDR3 region: CSAKLAGSTDTQYF. The CDR3 DNA is TGCAGTGCTAAACTAGCGGGAAGCACAGATACGCAGTATTTT.